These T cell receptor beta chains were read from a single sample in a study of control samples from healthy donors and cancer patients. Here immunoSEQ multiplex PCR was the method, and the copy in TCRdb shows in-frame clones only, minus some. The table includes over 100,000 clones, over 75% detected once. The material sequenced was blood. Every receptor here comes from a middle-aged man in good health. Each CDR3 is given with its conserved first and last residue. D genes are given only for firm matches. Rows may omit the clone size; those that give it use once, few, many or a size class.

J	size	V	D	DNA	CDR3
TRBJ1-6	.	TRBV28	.	TGTGCCAGCAGCCCAGGGGTGGATTCACCCCTCCACTTT	CASSPGVDSPLHF
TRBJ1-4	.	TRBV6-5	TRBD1	TGTGCCAGCAGGCCGATAGGGACAGTGGAAAAACTGTTTTTT	CASRPIGTVEKLFF
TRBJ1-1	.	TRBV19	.	TGTGCCAGTAGTAATCCAGGGCGCTTGAACACTGAAGCTTTCTTT	CASSNPGRLNTEAFF
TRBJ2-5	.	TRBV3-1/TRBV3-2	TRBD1	TGTGCCAGCAGCCGCCGGGACAGGGGTTACCAAGAGACCCAGTACTTC	CASSRRDRGYQETQYF
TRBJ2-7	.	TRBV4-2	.	TGTGCCAGCAGCCAGGAGGACAGAGCGTACGAGCAGTACTTC	CASSQEDRAYEQYF
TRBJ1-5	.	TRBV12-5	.	TGTGCTAGTGGGGAAACATTTAGCAATCAGCCCCAGCATTTT	CASGETFSNQPQHF
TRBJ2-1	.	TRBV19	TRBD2	TGTGCCAGTAGACTAGGGAGGGCCAAACCTTTTTACAATGAGCAGTTCTTC	CASRLGRAKPFYNEQFF
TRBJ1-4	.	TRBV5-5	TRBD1	TGTGCCAGCAGCTACCCCGGACAGGGTGTCACTAATGAAAAACTGTTTTTT	CASSYPGQGVTNEKLFF
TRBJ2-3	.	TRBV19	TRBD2	TGTGCCACCTCCTTCGGGACTATAAGCACAGATACGCAGTATTTT	CATSFGTISTDTQYF
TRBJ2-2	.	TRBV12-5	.	TGTGCTAGTGGTTTGGGATACGGGGAGCTGTTTTTT	CASGLGYGELFF
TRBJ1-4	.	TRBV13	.	TGTGCCAGCAGCCAGCCGGGCCGGGATGAAAAACTGTTTTTT	CASSQPGRDEKLFF
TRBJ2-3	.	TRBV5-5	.	TGTGCCAGCAGCCCCCAGTCGACAGATACGCAGTATTTT	CASSPQSTDTQYF
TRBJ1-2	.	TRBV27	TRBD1	TGTGCCAGCAGGAGCAGGGGGCGCAACTATGGCTACACCTTC	CASRSRGRNYGYTF
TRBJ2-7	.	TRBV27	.	TGTGCCAGCAGCCCCGGACCAAACTACGAGCAGTACTTC	CASSPGPNYEQYF
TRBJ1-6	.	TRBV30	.	TGTGCCTGGATCACGGCGGGAACAGTTGGGTCACCCCTCCACTTT	CAWITAGTVGSPLHF
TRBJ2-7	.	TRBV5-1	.	TGCGCCAGCAGCTTGGGAGGTAGCGAGCAGTACTTC	CASSLGGSEQYF
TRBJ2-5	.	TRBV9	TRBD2	TGTGCCAGCAGCGTAGGGCTAGCGGGGGGCCAAGAGACCCAGTACTTC	CASSVGLAGGQETQYF
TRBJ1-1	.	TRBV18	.	TGTGCCAGCTCACCTTCAGGGACGCTCGCTGAAGCTTTCTTT	CASSPSGTLAEAFF
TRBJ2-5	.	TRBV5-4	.	TGTGCCAGCAGCCGAACCACAGGAGGAGAGACCCAGTACTTC	CASSRTTGGETQYF
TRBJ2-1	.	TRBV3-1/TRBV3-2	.	TGTGCCAGCAGCCAAGAAGGTTTGGGCAATGAGCAGTTCTTC	CASSQEGLGNEQFF
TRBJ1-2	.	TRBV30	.	TGTGCCTGGAGTGTACTACCGGGGCGCGGGGATGGCTACACCTTC	CAWSVLPGRGDGYTF
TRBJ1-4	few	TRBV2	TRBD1	TGTGCCAGCAGGCTGGACAGGGGGTCACCTAATGAAAAACTGTTTTTT	CASRLDRGSPNEKLFF
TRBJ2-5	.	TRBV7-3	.	TGTGCCAGCAGCCCGCTGGGGGACGCGGGGGAGACCCAGTACTTC	CASSPLGDAGETQYF
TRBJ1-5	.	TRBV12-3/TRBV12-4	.	TGTGCCAGCAGTTCATTAGAAGATCAGCCCCAGCATTTT	CASSSLEDQPQHF
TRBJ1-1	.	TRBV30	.	TGTGCCTGGAGCGCGTCCCGGGACCGGGCCAATCGAGCTTTCTTT	CAWSASRDRANRAFF
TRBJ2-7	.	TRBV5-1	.	TGCGCCAGCAGCGGGGGAGGATACCCCTACGAGCAGTACTTC	CASSGGGYPYEQYF
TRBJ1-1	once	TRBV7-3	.	TGTGCCAGCAGCTTAAAGGCGGGCTTGGGGGAGGGCATGAACACTGAAGCTTTCTTT	CASSLKAGLGEGMNTEAFF
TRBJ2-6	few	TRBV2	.	TGTGCCAGCAGTCAGAGACGCTCTGGGGCCAACGTCCTGACTTTC	CASSQRRSGANVLTF
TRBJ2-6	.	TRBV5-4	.	TGTGCCAGCAGCCGCAACGCAGGGTCCGGGGCCAACGTCCTGACTTTC	CASSRNAGSGANVLTF
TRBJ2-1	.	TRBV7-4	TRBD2	TGTGCCAGCAGCTTGGGGACTAGGATCCATGAGCAGTTCTTC	CASSLGTRIHEQFF
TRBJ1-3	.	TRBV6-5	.	TGTGCCAGCAGTTCCCTGGGACGGATCTCTGGAAACACCATATATTTT	CASSSLGRISGNTIYF
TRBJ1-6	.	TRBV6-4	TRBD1	TGTGCCAGCAGTGAGGAACAGGGGGTTTCACCCCTCCACTTT	CASSEEQGVSPLHF
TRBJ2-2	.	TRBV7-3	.	TGTGCCAGCAGCGTCCCCCTGGGGGGGCTAGGCGGGGAGCTGTTTTTT	CASSVPLGGLGGELFF
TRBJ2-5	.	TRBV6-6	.	TGTGCCAGCAGTTACTGGGAACTCCAAGAGACCCAGTACTTC	CASSYWELQETQYF
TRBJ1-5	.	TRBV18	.	TGTGCCAGCTCACCAGAGGTTTCTAGCAATCAGCCCCAGCATTTT	CASSPEVSSNQPQHF
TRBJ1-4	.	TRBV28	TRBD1	TGTGCCAGCAGGGACAGGGTTATGCATGAAAAACTGTTTTTT	CASRDRVMHEKLFF
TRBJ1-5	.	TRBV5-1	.	TGCGCCAGCAGCTTGGACGGTCAGCCCCAGCATTTT	CASSLDGQPQHF
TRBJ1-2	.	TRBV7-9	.	TGTGCCAGCTCCTCGGCGGGGGGTCGAGCTAACTATGGCTACACCTTC	CASSSAGGRANYGYTF
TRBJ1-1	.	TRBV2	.	TGTGCCAGCAGTGAAGTGAGCCAGGCCATGAACACTGAAGCTTTCTTT	CASSEVSQAMNTEAFF
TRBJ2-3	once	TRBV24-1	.	TGTGCCACCGGGGGGGCAGGCACAGATACGCAGTATTTT	CATGGAGTDTQYF